In its sample, the clone carrying this T cell receptor (beta chain) is large (0.1 to 1%). Its antigen is as yet unknown. The CDR3 is 14 residues long. CDR1 is SEHNR and CDR2 is FQNEAQ in the germline V gene (reference sequence). V was shortened by 0 bases and J by 3 bases, with 6 bases between the two germline ends. Four subsets defined by PD-1 and/or TIGIT were sorted from live CD3+CD8+TCRalphabeta+ cells. The entry originates in a study of circulating CD8 cells and anti-PD-1 response in melanoma. Study outcomes and limitations: PD-1 and DPOS subsets showed similar, higher clonality than DNEG.

Using around 14 ng of total RNA, TCR libraries were made with the QIAseq Immune Repertoire TCR panel. A single record per CDR3 protein comes from TCRdb applying MiXCR to the reads. The data contain approximately 1,000 distinct CDR3 sequences, around 6% of them singletons. The sample consisted of CD8+ T cells from PBMCs, taken at baseline or after one month of anti-PD-1 therapy (not recorded which). V gene TRBV7-9 combines with J gene TRBJ1-5; no definite D call. The TCR comes from a human donor with melanoma. The CDR3 DNA reads as TGTGCCAGCAGCTTAGCAGGACCCAATCAGCCCCAGCATTTT. Its translation is CASSLAGPNQPQHF.